This T cell receptor (beta chain) appears in the sequencing data of a study of cytomegalovirus exposure and HLA in healthy donors. There are 15 residues in the CDR3. Losses at the gene ends were 6 bases for V and 3 bases for J; bases not matched to a gene: 11. Germline values: CDR1 SNHLY, CDR2 FYNNEI. Worth noting for this clone: Its antigen remains unidentified.

Findings and limits, study-wide: Later, an analysis found that common viral pathogens appeared to be linked with several of the most significant clusters.

Use of 60 Vbeta and 13 Jbeta primers characterized the PCR. The protocol was immunoSEQ multiplex PCR, while the TCRdb copy is restricted to in-frame clones and leaves out a portion. This sample has more than 100,000 clones, with around three fifths found just once. The V and J genes are TRBV2 and TRBJ2-7; 7 bases agree with TRBD1. The sequence was collected from a woman in her thirties or forties in good health and CMV-seronegative. The sample was PBMCs. CDR3 amino acids: CASSLIRGTDYEQYF. CDR3 bases: TGTGCCAGCAGCCTTATCAGGGGGACCGACTACGAGCAGTACTTC.